This entry is about one T cell receptor beta chain. These data are taken from a study of blood T cell repertoires in COVID-19. Study-level information: Both acute and convalescent COVID-19 samples were obtained from the United States, Italy and Spain.

Between the trimmed V and J ends, which lost 7 bases and 2 bases, there was a span of 16 bases. The length of the CDR3 is 15 residues. The germline CDR1 and CDR2 sequences are LGHDT and YNNKEL (reference sequence). In the authors' methods: Amplification of reference gene primers was used by the study to estimate nucleated cell counts. Profiling relied on immunoSEQ multiplex PCR, and the TCRdb table lists in-frame clones only, not all of them. D and trimming were read from the DNA, whereas the V and J calls and clone size are those reported in that table. Altogether about 150,000 clones are present, more than 75% being singletons, with the ten largest covering around 8.1%.

Sequenced: peripheral blood. This TCR came from a woman aged 60-75 years with COVID-19, enrolled during active disease. The gene calls are TRBV3-1 (or the pseudogene TRBV3-2) and TRBJ2-3; D remains unclear. CDR3 coding DNA: TGTGCCAGCACCGTCACTCAGCGAAACACAGATACGCAGTATTTT. Translation: CASTVTQRNTDTQYF.